These T cell receptor beta chains were read from a single sample in a study of control samples from healthy donors and cancer patients. Data came from immunoSEQ multiplex PCR; TCRdb stores just in-frame clones and leaves some out. Here the sample spans 90,000 to 100,000 clones, roughly four fifths being singletons. The sequencing sample was made of blood. The receptor set was obtained from a man in his sixties in good health. Each CDR3 is given with its conserved first and last residue. The D gene is left open where the match is weak. The size entry is marked missing in some rows and otherwise reads once, few, many or a size class.

CDR3nt | CDR3aa | j_gene | v_gene | abundance | d_gene
TGTGCCATCAGTGAAGGACCTACCTACACAGATACGCAGTATTTT | CAISEGPTYTDTQYF | TRBJ2-3 | TRBV10-3 | NA | NA
TGTGCCAGCAGCTTAGCTAGCGGGGTCTACGAGCAGTACTTC | CASSLASGVYEQYF | TRBJ2-7 | TRBV11-2 | few | TRBD2
TGTGCCAGCAGCCTCCTCACTGAAGCTTTCTTT | CASSLLTEAFF | TRBJ1-1 | TRBV7-9 | NA | NA
TGTGCCAGCAGTGATAAGACCCTCCACGGGGAGACCCAGTACTTC | CASSDKTLHGETQYF | TRBJ2-5 | TRBV6-1 | NA | NA
TGTGCCAGCAGGCCCAGACAGAGGTCCTACGAGCAGTACTTC | CASRPRQRSYEQYF | TRBJ2-7 | TRBV6-5 | NA | NA
TGTGCCTGGAGTCAGGGACAGGGGGAATACAATGAGCAGTTCTTC | CAWSQGQGEYNEQFF | TRBJ2-1 | TRBV30 | NA | TRBD1
TGTGCCACCCGAGGTCAACAGGGGTTTTTGTCACCCCTCCACTTT | CATRGQQGFLSPLHF | TRBJ1-6 | TRBV28 | few | TRBD1
TGTGCCTGGAGTGTCCAGAGGAGCTATGGCTACACCTTC | CAWSVQRSYGYTF | TRBJ1-2 | TRBV30 | NA | NA
TGTGCCAGCAGCCCGGAAGGGACCAATTTCGAGCAGTACTTC | CASSPEGTNFEQYF | TRBJ2-7 | TRBV5-4 | NA | NA
TGTGCCAGCACGTTCTCTCCGACTAGCTGGAGCACAGATACGCAGTATTTT | CASTFSPTSWSTDTQYF | TRBJ2-3 | TRBV28 | NA | TRBD2
TGCGCCAGCAGTGATCTCGCAGGGAACAATCAGCCCCAGCATTTT | CASSDLAGNNQPQHF | TRBJ1-5 | TRBV10-2 | NA | NA
TGCGCCAGCAGCTTTGGCCAGCAAGAGACCCAGTACTTC | CASSFGQQETQYF | TRBJ2-5 | TRBV5-1 | NA | NA
TGTGCCAGCAGGGGGACGGATTATAGCTCCTACAATGAGCAGTTCTTC | CASRGTDYSSYNEQFF | TRBJ2-1 | TRBV28 | NA | NA
TGTGCCAGCAGTGAATATACTAGCGCGAACACCGGGGAGCTGTTTTTT | CASSEYTSANTGELFF | TRBJ2-2 | TRBV25-1 | NA | TRBD2
TGTGCCAGCAGCTCCCCTTACTCGGGACTGAGCACCGGGGAGCTGTTTTTT | CASSSPYSGLSTGELFF | TRBJ2-2 | TRBV7-2 | NA | NA
TGTGCCAGCAGCCCCGGGGGCCTGGGTCGCACCGGGGAGCTGTTTTTT | CASSPGGLGRTGELFF | TRBJ2-2 | TRBV7-2 | NA | NA
TGCGCCAGCAGCCAACCCTCGCAGCGAGATACGCAGTATTTT | CASSQPSQRDTQYF | TRBJ2-3 | TRBV4-1 | NA | NA
TGTGCCAGCAGCCGGAGTTCGGGGATTAGCTCCTATAATTCACCCCTCCACTTT | CASSRSSGISSYNSPLHF | TRBJ1-6 | TRBV27 | NA | NA
TGTGCCAGCAGCTCACAACCCCCTAGCGGCTCCTACGAGCAGTACTTC | CASSSQPPSGSYEQYF | TRBJ2-7 | TRBV5-5 | NA | TRBD2